A selection of T cell receptor beta chains follows, all from one sample in a study of control samples from healthy donors and cancer patients. The protocol was immunoSEQ multiplex PCR, while the TCRdb copy is restricted to in-frame clones and leaves out a portion. The sample records about 58,000 clones, approximately 94% being singletons. Sequenced input: blood. These receptors were taken from a man younger than 45 in good health. Each CDR3 is given with its conserved first and last residue. Each record gives: J gene, V gene, CDR3 protein.

>TRBJ1-1|TRBV5-1
CASSLAVRLNTEAFF
>TRBJ2-7|TRBV5-1
CASSLLAGEAYEQYF
>TRBJ1-1|TRBV28
CASRKTANTEAFF
>TRBJ2-5|TRBV11-2
CASSLVGGEETQYF
>TRBJ2-7|TRBV27
CASRGQGAYEQYF
>TRBJ2-4|TRBV4-3
CASSPQPRGNAKNIQYF
>TRBJ2-5|TRBV14
CASSQERQGEQETQYF
>TRBJ1-6|TRBV7-3
CASSLQPGANSPLHF
>TRBJ2-2|TRBV11-2
CASSLGPFGAQDTGELFF
>TRBJ2-7|TRBV5-6
CASSTGPVREQYF
>TRBJ2-7|TRBV11-2
CASSLAGHGYEQYF
>TRBJ2-2|TRBV5-1
CASRAHSGLGDTGELFF
>TRBJ1-5|TRBV19
CASSIINLPQHF
>TRBJ1-4|TRBV4-3
CASSQGQEKLFF
>TRBJ1-1|TRBV12-5
CASGSDSGGSNTEAFF
>TRBJ2-3|TRBV7-3
CASSPGGGSTDTQYF
>TRBJ2-3|TRBV6-2/TRBV6-3
CASSYRGSDTQYF
>TRBJ1-2|TRBV7-2
CASSEQGALGYTF
>TRBJ1-1|TRBV9
CASRSIVNTEAFF
>TRBJ2-3|TRBV3-1/TRBV3-2
CASSLVSTDTQYF
>TRBJ1-4|TRBV4-3
CASSHNPGTANEKLFF
>TRBJ2-6|TRBV27
CASSLRGPGANVLTF
>TRBJ1-2|TRBV5-1
CASSHKTGSTFNYGYTF
>TRBJ2-3|TRBV18
CASSPQAGSEDTQYF
>TRBJ2-1|TRBV28
CASRTPARGAYNEQFF
>TRBJ1-4|TRBV30
CAWSPHYSATNEKLFF
>TRBJ1-1|TRBV18
CASSPQDLGSKWGKVTEAFF
>TRBJ2-3|TRBV19
CASSSGGITDTQYF
>TRBJ2-2|TRBV19
CASRTGVNTGELFF
>TRBJ1-5|TRBV6-1
CASSERGVRGQPQHF
>TRBJ1-1|TRBV7-8
CASSLVVPGTEAFF
>TRBJ1-1|TRBV29-1
CSAPDSPGTEAFF
>TRBJ1-1|TRBV29-1
CSVLYRGGTEAFF
>TRBJ2-7|TRBV7-9
CASSLGRQKFSYEQYF
>TRBJ2-2|TRBV27
CASSFTGGANTGELFF
>TRBJ1-5|TRBV13
CASSLGGAQPQHF
>TRBJ2-5|TRBV12-5
CASGLSGGAETQYF
>TRBJ1-4|TRBV6-5
CASSYTGNEKLFF
>TRBJ2-7|TRBV4-3
CASSQDLFRGLGEQYF
>TRBJ2-1|TRBV5-8
CASSFPGLYNEQFF
>TRBJ1-5|TRBV7-2
CASSLGGTGVNQPQHF
>TRBJ2-5|TRBV28
CASSWTGAMYQETQYF
>TRBJ1-2|TRBV29-1
CSVEDRGYGYTF
>TRBJ1-2|TRBV2
CASSESQTSYYGYTF
>TRBJ1-2|TRBV24-1
CATSDFVQGSYGYTF
>TRBJ2-5|TRBV5-6
CASSLEQSETQYF
>TRBJ2-1|TRBV5-1
CASRPGTGDLWFF
>TRBJ1-2|TRBV12-3/TRBV12-4
CASSLGSNYGYTF
>TRBJ2-1|TRBV6-5
CASSYSPSGHNEQFF
>TRBJ2-7|TRBV4-1
CASSQGLDPVTYEQYF
>TRBJ1-4|TRBV7-9
CASSLGSGRNIEKLFF
>TRBJ1-6|TRBV30
CAWSLVQGNSPLHF
>TRBJ2-4|TRBV28
CASSKPRDRGRYIQYF
>TRBJ1-4|TRBV5-1
CASRGQGNEKLFF
>TRBJ1-2|TRBV28
CASIGSPGSYGYTF
>TRBJ2-2|TRBV7-9
CASSAGRGFGTGELFF
>TRBJ2-2|TRBV30
CAFRGLANTGELFF
>TRBJ2-1|TRBV4-2
CASSQENLAGGPDEQFF